This TCR beta chain comes out of a study of cytomegalovirus exposure and HLA in healthy donors. This CDR3 has 15 amino acids. CDR1 and CDR2 from the germline V gene are SGHNT and YYREEE (reference sequence). The V gene end was trimmed by 2 bases and the J gene end by 3 bases; junction bases not matched to a gene: 5. Sequenced by immunoSEQ multiplex PCR; TCRdb stores in-frame clones only, minus some. The data show about 150,000 clones, less than 90% seen once. The receptor's source is a man younger than 35 in good health and CMV-seropositive. The chain combines TRBV5-4 with TRBJ2-3; TRBD1 matches at 8 bases. Sequencing was performed on PBMCs. The CDR3 DNA is TGTGCCAGCAGCTTTCAGGGGGCGCGGACAGATACGCAGTATTTT. The encoded protein is CASSFQGARTDTQYF.